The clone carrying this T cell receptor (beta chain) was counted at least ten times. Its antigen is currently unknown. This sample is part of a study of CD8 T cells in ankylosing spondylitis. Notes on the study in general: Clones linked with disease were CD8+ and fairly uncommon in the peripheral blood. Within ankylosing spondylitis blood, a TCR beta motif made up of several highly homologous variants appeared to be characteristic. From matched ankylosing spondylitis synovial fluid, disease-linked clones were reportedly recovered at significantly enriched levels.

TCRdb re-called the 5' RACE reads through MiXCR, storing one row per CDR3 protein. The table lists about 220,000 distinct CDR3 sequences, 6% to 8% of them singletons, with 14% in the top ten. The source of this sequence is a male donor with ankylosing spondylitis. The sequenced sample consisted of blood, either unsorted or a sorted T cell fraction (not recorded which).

CDR3 in amino acids: CASREGRGETQYF. DNA for the CDR3: TGCGCCAGCAGAGAAGGACGAGGGGAGACCCAGTACTTC. This chain uses TRBV5-1 with TRBJ2-5; D might be TRBD2 (5 bases). Germline CDR1 SGHRS, CDR2 YFSETQ. Trimming removed 5 bases at V and 5 bases at J, with 13 bases between. The CDR3 has 13 residues.